A selection of T cell receptor beta chains follows, all from one sample in a study of blood T cell repertoires in COVID-19. Sequenced by immunoSEQ multiplex PCR; TCRdb stores in-frame clones only, minus some. The sample has a few hundred thousand clones; about 88% are singletons. Sequencing input: PBMCs or T cells enriched from blood (not recorded which). Receptor source: a woman between 45 and 60 years old who had recovered from COVID-19. Each CDR3 is given without its conserved first and last residue. Each record gives: CDR3 protein, V gene, J gene, clone size. Size is omitted from some rows. Given values are once, few, many or a class for expanded clones.

CDR3aa: AWNRGSGRGANVLT
v_gene: TRBV30
j_gene: TRBJ2-6
abundance: NA

CDR3aa: ASSVVSSANTGELF
v_gene: TRBV9
j_gene: TRBJ2-2
abundance: NA

CDR3aa: ASSFDGRFKTQY
v_gene: TRBV5-5
j_gene: TRBJ2-5
abundance: NA

CDR3aa: ASSPPTGDTQY
v_gene: TRBV11-3
j_gene: TRBJ2-3
abundance: NA

CDR3aa: ASSLGQGGYYYEQY
v_gene: TRBV7-9
j_gene: TRBJ2-7
abundance: NA

CDR3aa: AWSPGTGATDEQY
v_gene: TRBV30
j_gene: TRBJ2-7
abundance: NA

CDR3aa: ASSLKDTVSYEQY
v_gene: TRBV27
j_gene: TRBJ2-7
abundance: NA

CDR3aa: ASSSDSPVRAQY
v_gene: TRBV7-8
j_gene: TRBJ2-5
abundance: NA

CDR3aa: ASSLLGQAGSNYGYT
v_gene: TRBV7-9
j_gene: TRBJ1-2
abundance: NA

CDR3aa: ASSKSQGTHSNQPQH
v_gene: TRBV7-2
j_gene: TRBJ1-5
abundance: NA

CDR3aa: ASSHTTGTYSGNTIY
v_gene: TRBV3-1/TRBV3-2
j_gene: TRBJ1-3
abundance: NA

CDR3aa: ATSEAGTNQPQH
v_gene: TRBV24-1
j_gene: TRBJ1-5
abundance: NA

CDR3aa: AISVRDRQETQY
v_gene: TRBV10-3
j_gene: TRBJ2-5
abundance: NA

CDR3aa: ASSVGGGSGANVLT
v_gene: TRBV9
j_gene: TRBJ2-6
abundance: NA

CDR3aa: SVGGQGYEQY
v_gene: TRBV29-1
j_gene: TRBJ2-7
abundance: NA

CDR3aa: SARDSYEQY
v_gene: TRBV20-1
j_gene: TRBJ2-7
abundance: NA

CDR3aa: AIGLKTSGSRETQY
v_gene: TRBV10-3
j_gene: TRBJ2-5
abundance: NA

CDR3aa: ASSRSGDSLF
v_gene: TRBV7-2
j_gene: TRBJ2-1
abundance: NA

CDR3aa: ASSPLGGSYNEQF
v_gene: TRBV7-2
j_gene: TRBJ2-1
abundance: NA

CDR3aa: ATSRRTSGRVDTQY
v_gene: TRBV15
j_gene: TRBJ2-3
abundance: NA

CDR3aa: ASSQEPQEGSYEQY
v_gene: TRBV4-1
j_gene: TRBJ2-7
abundance: NA

CDR3aa: ASSGPGTGTYEQY
v_gene: TRBV25-1
j_gene: TRBJ2-7
abundance: NA

CDR3aa: ASSIGQGDGYT
v_gene: TRBV5-1
j_gene: TRBJ1-2
abundance: once

CDR3aa: ASSFPGGADYGYT
v_gene: TRBV28
j_gene: TRBJ1-2
abundance: NA

CDR3aa: ASSLYSGTSGIKETQY
v_gene: TRBV5-4
j_gene: TRBJ2-5
abundance: NA

CDR3aa: ASSYYREGGYT
v_gene: TRBV7-2
j_gene: TRBJ1-2
abundance: once

CDR3aa: ASRDRAGYT
v_gene: TRBV27
j_gene: TRBJ1-2
abundance: NA

CDR3aa: ASSMGLSNTEAF
v_gene: TRBV9
j_gene: TRBJ1-1
abundance: NA

CDR3aa: ATSDDTSGRAYEQF
v_gene: TRBV24-1
j_gene: TRBJ2-1
abundance: NA

CDR3aa: ASGTGGGTDTQY
v_gene: TRBV9
j_gene: TRBJ2-3
abundance: NA

CDR3aa: ASSPWDRAGNTIY
v_gene: TRBV5-1
j_gene: TRBJ1-3
abundance: NA

CDR3aa: ASSLAGLGRQY
v_gene: TRBV12-3/TRBV12-4
j_gene: TRBJ2-7
abundance: NA

CDR3aa: ASSLRGGNNEQF
v_gene: TRBV5-4
j_gene: TRBJ2-1
abundance: NA

CDR3aa: ASSETRGTEAF
v_gene: TRBV6-1
j_gene: TRBJ1-1
abundance: NA

CDR3aa: ASSQDWTGERGYT
v_gene: TRBV3-1/TRBV3-2
j_gene: TRBJ1-2
abundance: few

CDR3aa: ASSLGGAQETQY
v_gene: TRBV7-2
j_gene: TRBJ2-5
abundance: NA

CDR3aa: ASSKTGTDGYT
v_gene: TRBV6-4
j_gene: TRBJ1-2
abundance: NA

CDR3aa: ASSVTATKDTQY
v_gene: TRBV5-1
j_gene: TRBJ2-3
abundance: NA

CDR3aa: ASSSRTGHTEAF
v_gene: TRBV6-5
j_gene: TRBJ1-1
abundance: NA

CDR3aa: ASSLAGQSQPQH
v_gene: TRBV7-2
j_gene: TRBJ1-5
abundance: NA

CDR3aa: ASSQDPDTSGNTIY
v_gene: TRBV4-2
j_gene: TRBJ1-3
abundance: NA

CDR3aa: ATSDPSSPVAF
v_gene: TRBV24-1
j_gene: TRBJ1-1
abundance: NA

CDR3aa: ASSPLQAAMNTEAF
v_gene: TRBV7-6
j_gene: TRBJ1-1
abundance: NA

CDR3aa: ASSHRLDRGLGGELF
v_gene: TRBV3-1/TRBV3-2
j_gene: TRBJ2-2
abundance: NA

CDR3aa: ASSTRTTSGSTDTQY
v_gene: TRBV19
j_gene: TRBJ2-3
abundance: NA

CDR3aa: ATQRDSSTDTQY
v_gene: TRBV2
j_gene: TRBJ2-3
abundance: once

CDR3aa: ASSPRLTGDQETQY
v_gene: TRBV18
j_gene: TRBJ2-5
abundance: NA

CDR3aa: ASSTRGTANTEAF
v_gene: TRBV6-5
j_gene: TRBJ1-1
abundance: NA

CDR3aa: AWSVLSEYGGYT
v_gene: TRBV30
j_gene: TRBJ1-2
abundance: NA

CDR3aa: ASSFRDSSTEAF
v_gene: TRBV18
j_gene: TRBJ1-1
abundance: NA